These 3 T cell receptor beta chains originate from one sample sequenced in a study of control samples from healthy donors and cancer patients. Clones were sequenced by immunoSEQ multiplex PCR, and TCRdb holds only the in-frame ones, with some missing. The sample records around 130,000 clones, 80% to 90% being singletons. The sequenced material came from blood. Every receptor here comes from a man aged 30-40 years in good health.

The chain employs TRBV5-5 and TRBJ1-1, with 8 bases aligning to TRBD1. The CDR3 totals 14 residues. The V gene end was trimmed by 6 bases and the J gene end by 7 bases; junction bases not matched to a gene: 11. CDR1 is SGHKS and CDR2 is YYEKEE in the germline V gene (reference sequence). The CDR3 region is CASTGTGAWNEAFF. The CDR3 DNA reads TGTGCCAGCACGGGGACAGGAGCCTGGAATGAAGCTTTCTTT.

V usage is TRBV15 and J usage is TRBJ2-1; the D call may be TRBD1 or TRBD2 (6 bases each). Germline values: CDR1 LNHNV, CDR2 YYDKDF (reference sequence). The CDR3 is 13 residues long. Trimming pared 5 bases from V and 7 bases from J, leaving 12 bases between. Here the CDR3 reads CATSSGAGNEQFF. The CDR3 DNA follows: TGTGCCACCAGCTCGGGGGCTGGGAATGAGCAGTTCTTC.

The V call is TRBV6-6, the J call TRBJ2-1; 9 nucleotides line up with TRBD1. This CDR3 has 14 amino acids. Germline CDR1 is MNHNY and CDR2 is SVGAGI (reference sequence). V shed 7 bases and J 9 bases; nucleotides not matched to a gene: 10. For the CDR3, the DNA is TGTGCCAGCATCGCACAGGGGGCCGGAGGTGAGCAGTTCTTC. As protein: CASIAQGAGGEQFF.